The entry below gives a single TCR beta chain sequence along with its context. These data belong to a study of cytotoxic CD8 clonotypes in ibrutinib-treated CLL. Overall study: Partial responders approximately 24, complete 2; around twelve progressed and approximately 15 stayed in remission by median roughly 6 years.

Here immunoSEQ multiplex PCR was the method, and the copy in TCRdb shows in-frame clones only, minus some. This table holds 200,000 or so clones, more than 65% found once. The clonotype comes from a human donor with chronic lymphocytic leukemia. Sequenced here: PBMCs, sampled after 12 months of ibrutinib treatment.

The CDR3: CAWSVLAGGQETQYF. Here the CDR3 DNA reads TGTGCCTGGAGTGTACTAGCGGGGGGCCAAGAGACCCAGTACTTC. The V gene is TRBV30, the J gene TRBJ2-5; 12 bases map to TRBD2. The CDR3 runs to 15 residues. Germline lookup yields CDR1 GTSNPN and CDR2 SVGIG (reference sequence). Trimming cost V 0 bases and J 1 base; bases outside gene matches: 0. Full variable domain (rest looked up from reference TRBV30 and TRBJ2-5): SQTIHQWPATLVQPVGSPLSLECTVEGTSNPNLYWYRQAAGRGLQLLFYSVGIGQISSEVPQNLSASRPQDRQFILSSKKLLLSDSGFYLCAWSVLAGGQETQYFGPGTRLLVL.